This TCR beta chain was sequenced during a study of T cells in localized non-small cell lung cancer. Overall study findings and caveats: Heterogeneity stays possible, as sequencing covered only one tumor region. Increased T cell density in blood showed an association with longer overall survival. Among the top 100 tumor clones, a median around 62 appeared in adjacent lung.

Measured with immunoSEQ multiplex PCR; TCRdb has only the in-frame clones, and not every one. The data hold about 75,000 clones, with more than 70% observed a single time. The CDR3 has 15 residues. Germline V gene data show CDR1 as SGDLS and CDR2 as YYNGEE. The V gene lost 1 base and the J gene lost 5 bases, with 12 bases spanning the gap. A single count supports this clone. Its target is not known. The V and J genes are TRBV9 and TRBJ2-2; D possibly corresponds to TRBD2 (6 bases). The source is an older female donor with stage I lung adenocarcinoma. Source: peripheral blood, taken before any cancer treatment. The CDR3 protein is CASSVTGTSTGELFF. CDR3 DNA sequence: TGTGCCAGCAGCGTAACGGGGACTTCGACCGGGGAGCTGTTTTTT. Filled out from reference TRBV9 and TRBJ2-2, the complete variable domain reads DSGVTQTPKHLITATGQRVTLRCSPRSGDLSVYWYQQSLDQGLQFLIQYYNGEERAKGNILERFSAQQFPDLHSELNLSSLELGDSALYFCASSVTGTSTGELFFGEGSRLTVL.